The clone carrying this TCR beta chain was seen a single time. Its target is not known. Germline-derived CDR1 and CDR2 are SQVTM and ANQGSEA. This CDR3 region has 11 residues. V was cut by 2 bases and J by 1 base, with 2 bases left in between. These data are taken from a study of T cell responses to AZD1222 COVID-19 vaccine. About the research overall: Timing groups of about 4 and about 12 weeks for second doses were pooled.

Profiling relied on immunoSEQ multiplex PCR, and the TCRdb table lists in-frame clones only, not all of them. Here the sample spans roughly 120,000 clones, approximately 84% being singletons. Study conclusions and caveats: The sample set comprised mostly white British donors with more females, and clonal diversity was possibly underestimated.

The sequence came from an adult in good health. The chain combines TRBV29-1 with TRBJ1-1; D gene ambiguous. Sequenced here: peripheral blood, sampled on day 0 of AZD1222 vaccination. Written as DNA, the CDR3 is TGCAGCGTTGAAAGGAACACTGAAGCTTTCTTT. Its protein product is CSVERNTEAFF.